This T cell receptor (beta chain) is drawn from a study of shared clonotypes between healthy human individuals. For the study at large: Donors had three CD4 naive, three CD4 memory, two CD8 naive and one CD8 memory plate apiece.

Findings and limits, study-wide: At large depth, rarefaction still showed sorted-subset sequencing to be incomplete.

Positive CCR7 selection of CD45RO-negative cells yielded the naive CD8 cells, and terminally differentiated effector memory CD45RA+ cells were excluded. Replicate PCRs run on sorted subsets employed 200 ng DNA, 30,000 to 35,000 T cell genomes. Authors' methods: ImmunoSEQ gave junction-only sequences without quality scores, so filtering differed. Assay: immunoSEQ multiplex PCR; the TCRdb copy retains only in-frame clones and omits some. D and trimming come from the DNA, and the V and J calls and clone size come from that table. The sample has about 750,000 clones, 80% to 95% seen once. With respect to this clone: The target antigen is unknown.

The length of the CDR3 is 15 residues. Trimming left V 0 bases short and J 2 bases short, with 12 bases between. Germline values: CDR1 SGHRS, CDR2 YFSETQ. Specimen: naive CD8+ T cells sorted from blood. The receptor's source is a man aged 30 to 39 in good health. The J gene is TRBJ2-7, the V gene TRBV5-1; D perhaps matches TRBD1 (6 bases). Written as DNA, the CDR3 is TGCGCCAGCAGCTTGGTGGCAGGGGCTCCCTACGAGCAGTACTTC. This encodes CASSLVAGAPYEQYF. The full variable domain, completed using reference TRBV5-1 and TRBJ2-7, is KAGVTQTPRYLIKTRGQQVTLSCSPISGHRSVSWYQQTPGQGLQFLFEYFSETQRNKGNFPGRFSGRQFSNSRSEMNVSTLELGDSALYLCASSLVAGAPYEQYFGPGTRLTVT.